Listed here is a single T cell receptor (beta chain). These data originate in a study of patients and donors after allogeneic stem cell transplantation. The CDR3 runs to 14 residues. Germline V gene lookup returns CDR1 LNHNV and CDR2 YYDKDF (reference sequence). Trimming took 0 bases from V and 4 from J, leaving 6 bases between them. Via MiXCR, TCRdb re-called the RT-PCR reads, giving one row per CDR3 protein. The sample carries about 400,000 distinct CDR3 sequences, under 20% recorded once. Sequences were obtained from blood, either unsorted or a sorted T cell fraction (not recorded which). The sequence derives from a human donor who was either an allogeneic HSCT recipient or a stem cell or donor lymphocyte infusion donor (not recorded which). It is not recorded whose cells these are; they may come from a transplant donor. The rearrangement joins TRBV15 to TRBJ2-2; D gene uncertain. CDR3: CATSRDPVTGELFF. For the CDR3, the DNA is TGTGCCACCAGCAGAGACCCGGTCACCGGGGAGCTGTTTTTT.